The next 24 T cell receptor beta chains were all read from a single sample in a study of CD8 T cells in Susac syndrome. RNA totalling roughly 0.45 to 1 ug underwent reverse transcription with random hexamers. Each CDR3 protein gets one entry after TCRdb re-called the immunoSEQ multiplex PCR reads with MiXCR. This table holds approximately 220,000 distinct CDR3 sequences, around 95% found once. The sample taken for sequencing was CD4+ T cells from PBMCs. Every receptor here comes from a human donor with multiple sclerosis.

The V call is TRBV25-1, the J call TRBJ2-7; D gene ambiguous. Germline CDR1 MGHDK, CDR2 SYGVNS. The CDR3 contains 13 residues. Between the trimmed V and J ends, which lost 5 bases and 0 bases, there was a span of 8 bases. The CDR3: CASSPWDSYEQYF. The CDR3 DNA reads TGTGCCAGCAGTCCGTGGGACTCCTACGAGCAGTACTTC.

This chain links TRBV11-1 with TRBJ2-5; 9 positions agree with TRBD2. The CDR3 loop spans 16 amino acids. V lost 1 base and J lost 1; bases outside the gene matches: 4. CDR1 and CDR2 from the germline V gene are SGHAT and FQDESV (reference sequence). The CDR3 bases are TGTGCCAGCAGCTTAGGGTCTAGCGGGGCCCAAGAGACCCAGTACTTC. Its protein product is CASSLGSSGAQETQYF. Full variable domain (outside the CDR3, taken from reference TRBV11-1 and TRBJ2-5): EAEVAQSPRYKITEKSQAVAFWCDPISGHATLYWYRQILGQGPELLVQFQDESVVDDSQLPKDRFSAERLKGVDSTLKIQPAELGDSAMYLCASSLGSSGAQETQYFGPGTRLLVL.

The chain recombines TRBV4-1 with TRBJ2-7, with 8 nucleotides matching TRBD1. Germline V lookup: CDR1 MGHRA, CDR2 YSYEKL. V lost 3 bases and J lost 5; bases outside the gene matches: 9. This CDR3 contains 15 residues. In DNA form, the CDR3 reads TGCGCCAGCAGCCACACGGACAGGGATCGCGACGAGCAGTACTTC. This sequence encodes CASSHTDRDRDEQYF.

This rearrangement joins TRBV27 to TRBJ1-2; D remains unclear. Looked up from germline, CDR1 is MNHEY and CDR2 is SMNVEV (reference sequence). Between the trimmed V and J ends, which lost 1 base and 3 bases, there was a span of 9 bases. The CDR3 runs 14 residues. CDR3 loop: CASSLFGRDYGYTF. DNA of the CDR3: TGTGCCAGCAGTTTATTCGGCAGAGACTATGGCTACACCTTC.

This clonotype has just one count. The chain links TRBV30 to TRBJ2-7; 8 positions match TRBD1. The J segment lost 2 bases and the V segment lost 4 bases, leaving 7 bases of the junction unmatched. The CDR3 sequence is 14 residues long. Germline CDR1 GTSNPN, CDR2 SVGIG (reference sequence). The CDR3 spells CAWKPGTGTYEQYF. For the CDR3, the DNA is TGTGCCTGGAAGCCCGGGACAGGTACCTACGAGCAGTACTTC.

The chain carries TRBV27 and TRBJ1-1; D gene uncertain. CDR1 is MNHEY and CDR2 is SMNVEV in the germline V gene (reference sequence). With 5 bases removed from V and 3 bases from J, the gap between germline ends came to 10 bases. The CDR3 has 13 residues. The CDR3 spells CASSPRGHTEAFF. CDR3 coding DNA: TGTGCCAGCAGTCCCCGAGGCCACACTGAAGCTTTCTTT.

V usage is TRBV27 and J usage is TRBJ1-2, with 8 nucleotides matching TRBD1. Germline lookup yields CDR1 MNHEY and CDR2 SMNVEV (reference sequence). After removal of 4 bases from V and 1 base from J, the junction contained 2 bases not matched to a gene. The CDR3 totals 14 residues. The CDR3 protein is CASSYRGINYGYTF. The DNA of the CDR3 is TGTGCCAGCAGTTACAGGGGGATTAACTATGGCTACACCTTC.

The rearrangement uses TRBV5-6 and TRBJ2-7, with 8 bases aligning to TRBD1. The CDR3 has 14 residues. Trimming cost V 4 bases and J 3 bases; bases outside gene matches: 6. The V gene's germline CDR1 is SGHDT and CDR2 YYEEEE. This CDR3 reads CASSPVGQGYEQYV. In DNA, the CDR3 is TGTGCCAGCAGCCCCGTTGGACAGGGCTACGAGCAGTACGTC.

This chain uses TRBV29-1 with TRBJ1-1; D unclear. Trimming pared 2 bases from V and 3 bases from J, leaving 13 bases between. There are 14 residues in the CDR3. The germline V gene encodes CDR1 SQVTM and CDR2 ANQGSEA. CDR3 DNA sequence: TGCAGCGTTGAATATGGGAGAAGGTACACTGAAGCTTTCTTT. Protein: CSVEYGRRYTEAFF.

This chain joins TRBV4-2 and TRBJ1-5; maybe TRBD1 (5 bases). The CDR3 spans 13 residues. Germline lookup yields CDR1 LGHNA and CDR2 YNFKEQ. The germline V and J ends were trimmed by 1 base and 7 bases, with 8 bases remaining between them. The CDR3 DNA reads as TGTGCCAGCAGCCAAGTGCAGGGCCAGCCCCAGCATTTT. This sequence encodes CASSQVQGQPQHF.

This chain joins TRBV7-2 and TRBJ2-3; no clear D gene. The germline gives CDR1 SGHTA, CDR2 FQGNSA. The CDR3 runs to 14 residues. V was trimmed by 4 bases and J by 2 bases, leaving 10 bases between them. The DNA of the CDR3 is TGTGCCAGCAGCTCCCGCCCTAACACAGATACGCAGTATTTT. The encoded protein is CASSSRPNTDTQYF.

The genes are TRBV9 and TRBJ2-3; 9 positions match TRBD2. This CDR3 has 16 amino acids. The junction had 7 bases not matched to a gene; V was cut back by 0 bases and J by 5 bases. Per the germline V gene, CDR1 is SGDLS and CDR2 is YYNGEE. This chain's CDR3 is CASSVGGGGARDTQYF. The CDR3 region has the DNA TGTGCCAGCAGCGTAGGTGGCGGGGGGGCGAGAGATACGCAGTATTTT. The full variable domain, with the rest looked up from reference TRBV9 and TRBJ2-3, is DSGVTQTPKHLITATGQRVTLRCSPRSGDLSVYWYQQSLDQGLQFLIQYYNGEERAKGNILERFSAQQFPDLHSELNLSSLELGDSALYFCASSVGGGGARDTQYFGPGTRLTVL.

The J gene is TRBJ1-5, the V gene TRBV6-5; no definite D call. Germline CDR1 and CDR2: MNHEY and SVGAGI. The CDR3 sequence is 15 residues long. V was clipped by 6 bases and J by 5 bases, with 17 bases between them. CDR3 sequence: CASRRGVGEYQPQHF. The DNA of the CDR3 is TGTGCCAGCAGGCGGGGAGTCGGGGAGTATCAGCCCCAGCATTTT.

This chain connects TRBV30 to TRBJ1-1; D is ambiguous. Looked up from germline, CDR1 is GTSNPN and CDR2 is SVGIG (reference sequence). The CDR3 runs 13 residues. Trimming cost V 4 bases and J 1 base, with 10 bases left between them. The CDR3 here is CAWIVATNTEAFF. CDR3 in DNA: TGTGCCTGGATCGTCGCCACGAACACTGAAGCTTTCTTT.

The chain has TRBV15 and TRBJ1-1; no reliable D call. Per germline, CDR1 LNHNV and CDR2 YYDKDF (reference sequence). Trimming cost V 1 base and J 0 bases, with 3 bases left between them. CDR3 length equals 13 residues. The CDR3 region is CATSRVVNTEAFF. The CDR3 DNA reads as TGTGCCACCAGCAGAGTAGTGAACACTGAAGCTTTCTTT.

The chain combines TRBV29-1 with TRBJ2-5; D not certain. CDR1 SQVTM and CDR2 ANQGSEA come from the germline V gene. V shed 0 bases and J shed 2 bases, with 7 bases lying between them. The CDR3 contains 13 residues. Written as DNA, the CDR3 is TGCAGCGTTGAAGAGAACAGACAAGAGACCCAGTACTTC. Protein: CSVEENRQETQYF.

This rearrangement joins TRBV12-3 or TRBV12-4 to TRBJ1-1; the D is unclear. CDR3 length equals 14 residues. Trimming pared 6 bases from V and 1 base from J, leaving 12 bases between. The CDR3 here is CASSHRRANTEAFF. The CDR3 DNA follows: TGTGCCAGCAGCCACCGGAGAGCGAACACTGAAGCTTTCTTT.

The gene calls are TRBV29-1 and TRBJ2-1; D is ambiguous. This CDR3 has 13 residues. V lost 2 bases, J lost 6 bases, and 11 bases lay in between. Germline CDR1 SQVTM, CDR2 ANQGSEA. CDR3 in amino acids: CSVEKQVFNEQFF. The CDR3 coding sequence is TGCAGCGTTGAAAAGCAAGTTTTCAATGAGCAGTTCTTC.

For this clonotype: A read error may account for a junction end that differs from germline. The rearrangement joins TRBV20-1 to TRBJ1-5; no clear D. Germline CDR1 DFQATT, CDR2 SNEGSKA (reference sequence). The CDR3 is 13 residues long. CDR3 sequence reads: CSARGSRNQPQHF. The CDR3 DNA follows: TGCAGTGCCAGAGGGTCGCGTAATCAGCCCCAGCATTTT.

CDR3 nucleotide sequence: TGTGCCAGTAGTACGAGACATGCGACAGAAAGCACAGATACGCAGTATTTT. Residues: CASSTRHATESTDTQYF. The chain employs TRBV19 and TRBJ2-3; maybe TRBD1 (5 bases). Trimming shortened V by 4 bases and J by 0 bases, and 17 bases separated the two germline ends. Germline CDR1 reads LNHDA; CDR2 reads SQIVND (reference sequence). The CDR3 totals 17 residues.

The chain carries TRBV14 and TRBJ1-3, with unresolved D. Between the trimmed V and J ends, which lost 1 base and 4 bases, there was a span of 5 bases. The CDR3 consists of 13 residues. Germline values: CDR1 SGHDN, CDR2 FVKESK. CDR3 sequence reads: CASSQVRGNTIYF. The DNA of the CDR3 is TGTGCCAGCAGCCAAGTCCGCGGAAACACCATATATTTT.

DNA for the CDR3: TGTGCCTGGAGTGTAAGGGACAGCTATGGCTACACCTTC. Its translation is CAWSVRDSYGYTF. V and J are TRBV30 and TRBJ1-2, with 7 nucleotides matching TRBD1. Per germline, CDR1 GTSNPN and CDR2 SVGIG (reference sequence). Trimming cost V 0 bases and J 4 bases; bases outside gene matches: 2. The CDR3 loop spans 13 amino acids.

V usage is TRBV9 and J usage is TRBJ2-1, with TRBD1 identical over 7 bases. This CDR3 spans 13 amino acids. CDR1 and CDR2 (germline): SGDLS, YYNGEE. V shed 0 bases, J shed 9 bases, and the junction held 3 bases outside the gene matches. CDR3 protein: CASSVDRGGEQFF. The CDR3 DNA sequence: TGTGCCAGCAGCGTAGACAGGGGCGGTGAGCAGTTCTTC.

V gene TRBV9 combines with J gene TRBJ1-1; D may be TRBD1 (5 bases). The germline gives CDR1 SGDLS, CDR2 YYNGEE. This CDR3 has 14 amino acids. The V end lost 2 bases, the J end lost 4 bases, and 12 bases lay between the germline ends. CDR3 sequence (DNA): TGTGCCAGCAGCGTGGGGCCTTCGGGCACTGAAGCTTTCTTT. It yields the protein CASSVGPSGTEAFF.